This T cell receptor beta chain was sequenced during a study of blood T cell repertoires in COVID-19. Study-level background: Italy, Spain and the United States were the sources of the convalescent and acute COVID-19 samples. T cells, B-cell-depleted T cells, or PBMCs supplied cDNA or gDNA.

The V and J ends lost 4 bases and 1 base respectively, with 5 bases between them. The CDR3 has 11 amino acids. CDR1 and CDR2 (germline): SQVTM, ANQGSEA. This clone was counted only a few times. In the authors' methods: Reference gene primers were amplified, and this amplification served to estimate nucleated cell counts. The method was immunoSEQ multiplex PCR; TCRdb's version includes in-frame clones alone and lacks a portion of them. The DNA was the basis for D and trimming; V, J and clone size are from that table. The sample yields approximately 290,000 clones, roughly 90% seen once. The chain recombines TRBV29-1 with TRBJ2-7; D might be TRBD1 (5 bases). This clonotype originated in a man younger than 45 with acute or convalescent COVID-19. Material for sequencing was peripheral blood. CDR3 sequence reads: CSVGQSYEQYF. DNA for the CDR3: TGCAGCGTTGGACAGTCCTACGAGCAGTACTTC.